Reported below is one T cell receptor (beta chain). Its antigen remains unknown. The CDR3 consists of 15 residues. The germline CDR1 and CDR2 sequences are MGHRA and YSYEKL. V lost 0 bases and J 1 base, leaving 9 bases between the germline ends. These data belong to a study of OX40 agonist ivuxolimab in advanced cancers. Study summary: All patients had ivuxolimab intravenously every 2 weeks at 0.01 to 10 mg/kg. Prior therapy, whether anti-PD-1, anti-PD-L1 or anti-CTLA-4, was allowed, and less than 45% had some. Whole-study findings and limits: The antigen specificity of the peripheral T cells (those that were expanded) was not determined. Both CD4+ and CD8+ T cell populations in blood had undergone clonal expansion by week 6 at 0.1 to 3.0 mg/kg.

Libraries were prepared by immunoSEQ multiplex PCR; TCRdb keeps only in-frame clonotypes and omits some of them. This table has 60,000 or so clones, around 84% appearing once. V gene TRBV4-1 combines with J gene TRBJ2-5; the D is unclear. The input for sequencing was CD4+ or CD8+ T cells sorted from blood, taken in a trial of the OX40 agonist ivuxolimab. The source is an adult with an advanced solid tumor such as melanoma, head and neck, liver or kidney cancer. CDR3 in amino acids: CASSQDPNSQETQYF. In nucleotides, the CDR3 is TGCGCCAGCAGCCAAGATCCCAACAGCCAAGAGACCCAGTACTTC.